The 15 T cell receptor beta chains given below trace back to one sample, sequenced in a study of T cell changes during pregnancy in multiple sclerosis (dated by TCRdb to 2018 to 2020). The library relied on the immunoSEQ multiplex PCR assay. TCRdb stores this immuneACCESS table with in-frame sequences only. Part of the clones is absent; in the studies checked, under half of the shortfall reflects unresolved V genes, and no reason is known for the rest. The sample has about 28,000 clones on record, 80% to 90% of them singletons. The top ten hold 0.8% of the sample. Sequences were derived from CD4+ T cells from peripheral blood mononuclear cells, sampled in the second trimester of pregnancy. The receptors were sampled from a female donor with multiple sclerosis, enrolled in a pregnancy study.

DNA for the CDR3: TGTGCCAGCAGCTTAGTCTACAGGCCCGGCGAGTTAGCCAAAAACATTCAGTACTTC. Encoded protein: CASSLVYRPGELAKNIQYF. The chain couples TRBV7-4 to TRBJ2-4; tentative D call: TRBD1 (5 bases). CDR1 is SGHVT and CDR2 is SQSDAQ in the germline V gene. The germline V and J ends were trimmed by 1 base and 0 bases, with 19 bases remaining between them. The CDR3 contains 19 residues.

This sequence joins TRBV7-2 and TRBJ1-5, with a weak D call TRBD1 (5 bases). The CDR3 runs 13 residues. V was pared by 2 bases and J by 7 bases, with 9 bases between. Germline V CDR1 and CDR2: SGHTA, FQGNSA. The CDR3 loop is CASSLRGEQPQHF. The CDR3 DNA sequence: TGTGCCAGCAGCTTACGGGGGGAGCAGCCCCAGCATTTT.

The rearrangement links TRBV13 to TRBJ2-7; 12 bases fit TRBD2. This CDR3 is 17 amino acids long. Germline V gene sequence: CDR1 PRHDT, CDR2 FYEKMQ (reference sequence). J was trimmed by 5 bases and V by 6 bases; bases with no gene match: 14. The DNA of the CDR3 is TGTGCCAGCAGTGCTAGCGGGGGGGCCATTTTTTCCGACGAGCAGTACTTC. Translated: CASSASGGAIFSDEQYF.

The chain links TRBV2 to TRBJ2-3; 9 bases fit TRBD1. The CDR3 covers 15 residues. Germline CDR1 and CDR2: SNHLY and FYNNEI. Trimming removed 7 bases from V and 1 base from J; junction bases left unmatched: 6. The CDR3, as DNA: TGTGCCAGCAAACACAGGGGGCTCGGCACAGATACGCAGTATTTT. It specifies CASKHRGLGTDTQYF.

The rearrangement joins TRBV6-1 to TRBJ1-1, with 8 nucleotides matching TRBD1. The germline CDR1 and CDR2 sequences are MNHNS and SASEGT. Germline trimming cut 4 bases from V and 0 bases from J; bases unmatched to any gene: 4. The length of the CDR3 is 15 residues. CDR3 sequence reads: CASSARQGLNTEAFF. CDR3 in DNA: TGTGCCAGCAGTGCCCGACAGGGGCTGAACACTGAAGCTTTCTTT.

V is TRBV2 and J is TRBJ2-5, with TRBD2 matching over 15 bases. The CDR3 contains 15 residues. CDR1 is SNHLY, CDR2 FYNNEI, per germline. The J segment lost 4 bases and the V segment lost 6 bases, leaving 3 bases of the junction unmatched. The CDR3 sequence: CASRPGLAGGETQYF. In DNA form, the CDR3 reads TGTGCCAGCAGGCCGGGACTAGCGGGGGGAGAGACCCAGTACTTC.

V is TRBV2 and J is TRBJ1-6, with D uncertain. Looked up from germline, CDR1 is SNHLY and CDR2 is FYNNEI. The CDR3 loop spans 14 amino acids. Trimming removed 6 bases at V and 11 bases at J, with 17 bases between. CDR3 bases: TGTGCCAGCAGATACCAAACCCCGGGGACACCCCTCCACTTT. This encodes CASRYQTPGTPLHF.

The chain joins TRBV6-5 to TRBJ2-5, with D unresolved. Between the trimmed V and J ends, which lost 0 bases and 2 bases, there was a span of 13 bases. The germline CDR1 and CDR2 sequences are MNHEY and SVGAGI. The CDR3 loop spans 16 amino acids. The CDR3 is CASSYSYVLTQETQYF. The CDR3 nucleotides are TGTGCCAGCAGTTACTCGTACGTACTGACTCAAGAGACCCAGTACTTC.

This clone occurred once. The CDR3 DNA follows: TGTGCCAGCAGCCCTTACCCCCCGCTAGCGGGGGGCAAAAACATTCAGTACTTC. It yields the protein CASSPYPPLAGGKNIQYF. V is TRBV7-8 and J is TRBJ2-4; TRBD2 matches at 11 bases. The germline V gene encodes CDR1 SGHVS and CDR2 FQNEAQ. This CDR3 contains 18 residues. Trimming at V came to 5 bases and at J to 3 bases, leaving 12 bases not matched to a gene. The whole variable domain, remainder taken from reference TRBV7-8 and TRBJ2-4, is GAGVSQSPRYKVAKRGQDVALRCDPISGHVSLFWYQQALGQGPEFLTYFQNEAQLDKSGLPSDRFFAERPEGSVSTLKIQRTQQEDSAVYLCASSPYPPLAGGKNIQYFGAGTRLSVL.

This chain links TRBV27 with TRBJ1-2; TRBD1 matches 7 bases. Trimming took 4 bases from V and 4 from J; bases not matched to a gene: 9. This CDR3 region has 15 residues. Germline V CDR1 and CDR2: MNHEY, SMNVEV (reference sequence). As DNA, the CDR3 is TGTGCCAGCAGTTCCCCGACAGGGAGTGTCTATGGCTACACCTTC. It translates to CASSSPTGSVYGYTF.

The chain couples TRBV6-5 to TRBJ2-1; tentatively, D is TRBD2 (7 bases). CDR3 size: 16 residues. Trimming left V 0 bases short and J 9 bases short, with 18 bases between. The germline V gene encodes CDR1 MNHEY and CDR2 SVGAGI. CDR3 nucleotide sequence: TGTGCCAGCAGTTACTCAGCGCGGGGGCCGCGTGGTGAGCAGTTCTTC. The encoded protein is CASSYSARGPRGEQFF.

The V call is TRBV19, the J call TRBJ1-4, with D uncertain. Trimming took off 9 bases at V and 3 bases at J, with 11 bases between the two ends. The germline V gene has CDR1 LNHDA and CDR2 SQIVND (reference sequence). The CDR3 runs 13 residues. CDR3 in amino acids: CASLNLANEKLFF. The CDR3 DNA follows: TGTGCCAGCCTGAACTTGGCTAATGAAAAACTGTTTTTT.

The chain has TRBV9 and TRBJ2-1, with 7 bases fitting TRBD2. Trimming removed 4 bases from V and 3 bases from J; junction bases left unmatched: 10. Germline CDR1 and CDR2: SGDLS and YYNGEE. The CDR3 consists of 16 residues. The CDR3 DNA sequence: TGTGCCAGCAGCCCACCCAGGAGCGGGGTCTACAATGAGCAGTTCTTC. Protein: CASSPPRSGVYNEQFF.

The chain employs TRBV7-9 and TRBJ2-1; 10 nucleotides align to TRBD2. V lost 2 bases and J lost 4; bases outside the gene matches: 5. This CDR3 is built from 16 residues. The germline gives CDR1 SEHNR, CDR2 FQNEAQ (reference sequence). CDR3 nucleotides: TGTGCCAGCAGCTTATCTCTAGCGGGGGTATACAATGAGCAGTTCTTC. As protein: CASSLSLAGVYNEQFF.

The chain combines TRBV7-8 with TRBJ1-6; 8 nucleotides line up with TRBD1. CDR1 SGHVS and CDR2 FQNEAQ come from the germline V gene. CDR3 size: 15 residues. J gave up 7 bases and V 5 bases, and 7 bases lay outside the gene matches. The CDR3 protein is CASSPGTGLNSPLHF. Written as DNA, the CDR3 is TGTGCCAGCAGCCCAGGGACAGGCCTGAATTCACCCCTCCACTTT.